The next 15 T cell receptor beta chains were all read from a single sample in a study of T cell repertoires in cytomegalovirus infection. Antigens of these TCRs are unknown. TCRdb used MiXCR to reprocess the reads, holding one entry per CDR3 protein. The sample consists of about 130,000 distinct CDR3 sequences, more than 20% of them appearing once. The specimen sequenced was PBMCs, sequenced either directly or after in vitro stimulation (not recorded which). Source of these receptors: a human donor in good health (CMV status not recorded). Some clones in this sample may be carry-over from other donors' samples.

This clonotype was picked up a small number of times. V usage is TRBV12-3 or TRBV12-4 and J usage is TRBJ2-2, with TRBD2 matching over 8 bases. V trimming: 5 bases; J trimming: 0 bases; junction bases outside the gene matches: 2. This CDR3 has 15 residues. CDR3: CASSPTSANTGELFF. The CDR3 coding sequence is TGTGCCAGCAGTCCGACTAGCGCGAACACCGGGGAGCTGTTTTTT.

This clonotype was counted only a few times. The rearrangement joins TRBV9 to TRBJ2-1; 7 nucleotides line up with TRBD2. V lost 4 bases to trimming and J lost 0 bases; unmatched junction nucleotides: 7. CDR1 and CDR2 (germline): SGDLS, YYNGEE. The CDR3 contains 16 residues. The CDR3 protein is CASSPRLADSYNEQFF. CDR3 bases: TGTGCCAGCAGCCCCCGACTAGCCGACTCCTACAATGAGCAGTTCTTC.

This clonotype appeared once. The rearrangement links TRBV7-6 to TRBJ2-7, with D perhaps matching TRBD1 (6 bases). This CDR3 comprises 14 residues. The V end was cut by 1 base, the J end by 2 bases, with 9 bases between. Germline V CDR1 and CDR2: SGHVS, FNYEAQ. The CDR3 region is CASSLGTEPYEQYF. CDR3 nucleotides: TGTGCCAGCAGCTTAGGGACAGAACCCTACGAGCAGTACTTC.

This clonotype was seen more than once but under ten times. The V gene is TRBV11-2, the J gene TRBJ2-1; no reliable D call. CDR3 length: 13 residues. V was cut by 4 bases and J by 8 bases, with 12 bases left in between. Germline values: CDR1 SGHAT, CDR2 FQNNGV. DNA for the CDR3: TGTGCCAGCAGCTCGGCTAGTAGCTATGAGCAGTTCTTC. Translating it yields CASSSASSYEQFF.

This clonotype was found many times. The DNA of the CDR3 is TGTGCCAGCAGCTCCGGGACCACGTTTCAAAATGAGCAGTTCTTC. Amino acids: CASSSGTTFQNEQFF. V and J are TRBV11-3 and TRBJ2-1; the D call may be TRBD1 or TRBD2 (5 bases each). V was shortened by 4 bases and J by 7 bases, with 17 bases between the two germline ends. The germline V gene has CDR1 SGHNT and CDR2 YENEEA. The CDR3 extends over 15 amino acids. Looking up the rest from reference TRBV11-3 and TRBJ2-1 gives the full variable domain: EAGVVQSPRYKIIEKKQPVAFWCNPISGHNTLYWYLQNLGQGPELLIRYENEEAVDDSQLPKDRFSAERLKGVDSTLKIQPAELGDSAVYLCASSSGTTFQNEQFFGPGTRLTVL.

This sequence joins TRBV6-4 and TRBJ2-3; 11 bases line up with TRBD2. The J segment lost 3 bases and the V segment lost 2 bases, leaving 1 base of the junction unmatched. This CDR3 spans 15 amino acids. Germline V gives CDR1 MRHNA, CDR2 SNTAGT. The DNA for the CDR3 is TGTGCCAGCAGTGACATAGCGGGAGGGACAGATACGCAGTATTTT. Translated, it gives CASSDIAGGTDTQYF.

The chain joins TRBV12-3 or TRBV12-4 to TRBJ2-7; D remains unclear. The CDR3 length is 15 residues. The ends were cut back, 3 bases at V and 3 bases at J, with 15 bases in the middle. CDR3 DNA: TGTGCCAGCAGTTTGGGTGCCGGGTCCCTCTACGAGCAGTACTTC. Translation: CASSLGAGSLYEQYF.

This clonotype was picked up many times. V gene TRBV11-1 combines with J gene TRBJ2-3, with 7 bases aligning to TRBD2. With V trimmed by 3 bases and J by 2 bases, 5 bases remained unmatched. This CDR3 has 15 residues. The germline gives CDR1 SGHAT, CDR2 FQDESV (reference sequence). The CDR3 DNA reads as TGTGCCAGCAGCTTCGGGGCGGGGGACACAGATACGCAGTATTTT. Its translation is CASSFGAGDTDTQYF. Supplemented by reference TRBV11-1 and TRBJ2-3, the full variable domain reads EAEVAQSPRYKITEKSQAVAFWCDPISGHATLYWYRQILGQGPELLVQFQDESVVDDSQLPKDRFSAERLKGVDSTLKIQPAELGDSAMYLCASSFGAGDTDTQYFGPGTRLTVL.

This clonotype was seen repeatedly, ten times or more. The rearrangement links TRBV7-2 to TRBJ2-3; D is undetermined. Trimming cost V 8 bases and J 5 bases, with 17 bases left between them. This CDR3 contains 14 residues. Germline V gene lookup returns CDR1 SGHTA and CDR2 FQGNSA. The CDR3, as DNA: TGTGCCAGCCGGCTAGGGCTAGACCAAGATACGCAGTATTTT. Translating gives CASRLGLDQDTQYF.

This chain connects TRBV4-3 to TRBJ2-3; TRBD2 might be the D (6 bases). The CDR3 loop spans 15 amino acids. Trimming took off 1 base at V and 2 bases at J, with 10 bases between the two ends. Germline CDR1 LGHNA, CDR2 YSLEER. The CDR3 protein is CASSQVGGNTDTQYF. In DNA form, the CDR3 reads TGCGCCAGCAGCCAAGTTGGCGGGAACACAGATACGCAGTATTTT.

This clonotype was found a few times. The genes are TRBV4-1 and TRBJ2-3, with 8 bases lining up with TRBD2. CDR3 size: 17 residues. The V segment lost 3 bases and the J segment 5 bases; nucleotides outside the gene matches: 13. Per germline, CDR1 MGHRA and CDR2 YSYEKL. The DNA of the CDR3 is TGCGCCAGCAGCCACATAAACATAGGACTAGCTGAAGATACGCAGTATTTT. The encoded protein is CASSHINIGLAEDTQYF.

The genes are TRBV11-2 and TRBJ2-6, with D perhaps TRBD1 (5 bases). Trimming left V 8 bases short and J 1 base short, with 18 bases between. This CDR3 spans 17 amino acids. CDR1 is SGHAT and CDR2 is FQNNGV in the germline V gene. In DNA form, the CDR3 reads TGTGCCAGCGGAATGGGGAATACAGGATCTGGGGCCAACGTCCTGACTTTC. Translated: CASGMGNTGSGANVLTF.

The V call is TRBV24-1, the J call TRBJ1-2; 9 bases line up with TRBD1. In germline, CDR1 is KGHDR, CDR2 SFDVKD. V lost 4 bases, J lost 6 bases, and 5 bases stayed unmatched. The CDR3 length is 14 residues. The DNA of the CDR3 is TGTGCCACCAGTGACGCGGGACAGGGAAATGGCTACACCTTC. Its protein product is CATSDAGQGNGYTF.

The chain recombines TRBV19 with TRBJ2-1; D call uncertain. Per the germline V gene, CDR1 is LNHDA and CDR2 is SQIVND (reference sequence). Deletions cut 7 bases from V and 3 bases from J, with 10 bases between. The CDR3 consists of 13 residues. In DNA, the CDR3 is TGTGCCAGTAACGGTAACTACTACAATGAGCAGTTCTTC. Its protein is CASNGNYYNEQFF.

This clonotype was seen many times. This CDR3 reads CASSRNPDTEAFF. CDR3 DNA: TGTGCCAGCAGCCGCAACCCAGACACTGAAGCTTTCTTT. The chain joins TRBV7-6 to TRBJ1-1; D gene uncertain. This CDR3 has 13 residues. From germline, CDR1 is SGHVS and CDR2 FNYEAQ. V was pared by 5 bases and J by 3 bases, with 10 bases between.